This entry features one T cell receptor (beta chain) sequence. The data derive from a study of control samples from healthy donors and cancer patients. Trimming at V came to 3 bases and at J to 2 bases, leaving 10 bases not matched to a gene. The CDR3 sequence is 17 residues long. Per germline, CDR1 SEHNR and CDR2 FQNEAQ (reference sequence). The table came from immunoSEQ multiplex PCR; TCRdb's copy has only in-frame clones and leaves some out. The sample contains 350,000 to 450,000 clones, 90% of which appear only once. The source is a man in his forties with head and neck cancer. The sequenced sample consisted of PBMCs. This chain links TRBV7-9 with TRBJ2-3; TRBD1 agrees at 8 bases. The CDR3 DNA reads as TGTGCCAGCAGCTTGGACCCCGGGACAGGTACCACAGATACGCAGTATTTT. Protein product: CASSLDPGTGTTDTQYF.